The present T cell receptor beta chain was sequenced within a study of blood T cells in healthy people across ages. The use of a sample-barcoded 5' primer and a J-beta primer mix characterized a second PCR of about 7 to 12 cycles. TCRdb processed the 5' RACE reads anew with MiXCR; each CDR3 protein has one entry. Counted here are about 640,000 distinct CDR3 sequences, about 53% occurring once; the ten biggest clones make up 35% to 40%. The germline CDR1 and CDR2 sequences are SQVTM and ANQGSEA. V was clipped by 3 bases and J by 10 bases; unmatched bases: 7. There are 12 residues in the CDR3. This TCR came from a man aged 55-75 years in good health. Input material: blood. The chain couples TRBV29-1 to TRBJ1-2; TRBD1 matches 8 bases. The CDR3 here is CSVEQGQDVYTF. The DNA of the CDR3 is TGCAGCGTTGAGCAGGGACAGGATGTCTACACCTTC.